The 31 T cell receptor beta chains given below trace back to one sample, sequenced in a study of T-cell reconstitution after alpha-beta-depleted transplantation in children. The library targeted TCRbeta and was prepared with unique molecular identifiers. TCRdb itself ran the PCR reads through MiXCR, one entry per CDR3 protein. The data hold hundreds of thousands of distinct CDR3 sequences, with about an eighth observed a single time. The material was PBMCs, obtained before TCRalphabeta/CD19-depleted stem cell transplant. The receptors were gathered from a girl aged 2 to 9 with congenital amegakaryocytic thrombocytopenia, due to receive a stem cell transplant.

This clonotype showed up many times. This rearrangement joins TRBV12-3 or TRBV12-4 to TRBJ2-1, with TRBD2 matching 8 bases. The CDR3 is made up of 14 amino acids. V shed 4 bases, J shed 10 bases, and the junction held 9 bases outside the gene matches. CDR3 sequence reads: CASSSTGGPWEQFF. CDR3 coding DNA: TGTGCCAGCAGTTCCACGGGAGGGCCTTGGGAGCAGTTCTTC.

This clonotype was counted only a few times. The CDR3 nucleotides read TGTGCCAGCAGTTTCAGAATGAGGACTGAAGCTTTCTTT. It encodes CASSFRMRTEAFF. This rearrangement joins TRBV12-3 or TRBV12-4 to TRBJ1-1; no definite D call. The CDR3 is made up of 13 amino acids. Trimming took off 3 bases at V and 5 bases at J, with 10 bases between the two ends.

The table lists this clonotype with many counts. The chain employs TRBV20-1 and TRBJ2-1; 8 positions match TRBD2. The V segment lost 4 bases and the J segment 3 bases; nucleotides outside the gene matches: 8. Germline values: CDR1 DFQATT, CDR2 SNEGSKA (reference sequence). CDR3 length: 15 amino acids. The CDR3 spells CSANPSTSVYNEQFF. DNA for the CDR3: TGCAGTGCTAATCCTTCGACTAGCGTCTACAATGAGCAGTTCTTC.

The chain combines TRBV15 with TRBJ2-7, with 9 nucleotides matching TRBD2. Trimming removed 6 bases from V and 5 bases from J; junction bases left unmatched: 8. The CDR3 is made up of 14 amino acids. The germline V gene has CDR1 LNHNV and CDR2 YYDKDF (reference sequence). The CDR3 protein is CATSDPGLANEQYF. DNA for the CDR3: TGTGCCACCAGTGACCCGGGACTAGCAAACGAGCAGTACTTC.

Ten or more counts support this clonotype. The CDR3: CASSAGTGTDTQYF. The CDR3 nucleotides are TGCGCCAGCAGCGCCGGGACAGGGACCGATACGCAGTATTTT. The chain couples TRBV5-1 to TRBJ2-3, with 9 nucleotides matching TRBD1. The junction had 6 bases not matched to a gene; V was cut back by 4 bases and J by 6 bases. The CDR3 has 14 amino acids. Per the germline V gene, CDR1 is SGHRS and CDR2 is YFSETQ.

This chain connects TRBV6-5 to TRBJ2-7; TRBD2 aligns across 10 bases. The CDR3 covers 16 residues. The V gene end was trimmed by 10 bases and the J gene end by 0 bases; junction bases not matched to a gene: 12. Germline values: CDR1 MNHEY, CDR2 SVGAGI. The CDR3: CATTSGAGGDSYEQYF. CDR3 bases: TGTGCCACCACTTCAGGAGCGGGAGGGGACTCCTACGAGCAGTACTTC.

This clonotype has at least ten counts. V is TRBV12-3 or TRBV12-4 and J is TRBJ2-1; possibly TRBD1 or TRBD2 for D (6 bases each). The V and J ends lost 3 bases and 6 bases respectively, with 18 bases between them. This CDR3 region has 16 residues. The CDR3 DNA reads as TGTGCCAGCAGTTTTCAGGTTCTAGGGGGGCCCAATGAGCAGTTCTTC. This translates into CASSFQVLGGPNEQFF.

This clonotype was recorded only once. The rearrangement joins TRBV2 to TRBJ2-1, with D possibly being TRBD2 (5 bases). The CDR3 runs to 11 residues. Trimming took off 5 bases at V and 13 bases at J, with 12 bases between the two ends. The germline V gene has CDR1 SNHLY and CDR2 FYNNEI. For the CDR3, the DNA is TGTGCCAGCAGTCTCCTAGCTTTACAGTTCTTC. Translating gives CASSLLALQFF.

This clonotype was seen many times. This chain links TRBV5-1 with TRBJ2-1; 7 positions agree with TRBD1. Germline V gives CDR1 SGHRS, CDR2 YFSETQ. Trimming cost V 0 bases and J 0 bases; bases outside gene matches: 6. The CDR3 extends over 17 amino acids. CDR3 nucleotides: TGCGCCAGCAGCTTGGTTAGGGACAGCATCTCCTACAATGAGCAGTTCTTC. Translation gives CASSLVRDSISYNEQFF.

The chain has TRBV20-1 and TRBJ1-5; D remains ambiguous. Trimming pared 3 bases from V and 0 bases from J, leaving 15 bases between. CDR1 and CDR2 from the germline V gene are DFQATT and SNEGSKA (reference sequence). This CDR3 is built from 16 residues. This CDR3 reads CSASSYGGFSNQPQHF. The CDR3 DNA is TGCAGTGCTAGCTCGTACGGCGGGTTTAGCAATCAGCCCCAGCATTTT.

Ten or more counts support this clonotype. The chain combines TRBV5-1 with TRBJ2-1; 11 bases are a match to TRBD2. The CDR3 is 18 residues long. CDR1 is SGHRS, CDR2 YFSETQ, per germline. Trimming cost V 4 bases and J 0 bases; bases outside gene matches: 9. In DNA, the CDR3 is TGCGCCAGCAGCCCACTTCTAGCGGGGGGAAGCTCCTACAATGAGCAGTTCTTC. Translating it yields CASSPLLAGGSSYNEQFF.

Only a few counts were recorded for this clonotype. This chain joins TRBV9 and TRBJ2-1, with TRBD2 matching 8 bases. The V and J ends lost 4 bases and 4 bases, in that order; junction bases with no gene match: 7. Per the germline V gene, CDR1 is SGDLS and CDR2 is YYNGEE. CDR3 length: 15 residues. The CDR3 here is CASSPGTSWYNEQFF. CDR3 in DNA: TGTGCCAGCAGCCCCGGGACTAGTTGGTACAATGAGCAGTTCTTC.

This clonotype was found a few times. The CDR3: CASSLVGAANEKLFF. DNA for the CDR3: TGCGCCAGCAGCTTGGTAGGGGCAGCTAATGAAAAACTGTTTTTT. The V gene is TRBV5-1, the J gene TRBJ1-4; D may be TRBD1 (5 bases). CDR3 length: 15 amino acids. Trimming cost V 0 bases and J 3 bases, with 9 bases left between them. The germline CDR1 and CDR2 sequences are SGHRS and YFSETQ.

On this clonotype: A much larger clone differs from this one at a single base, so this may be a read error. V is TRBV20-1 and J is TRBJ2-1; D tentatively fits TRBD1 or TRBD2 (5 bases each). The CDR3 loop spans 18 amino acids. Germline CDR1 and CDR2: DFQATT and SNEGSKA (reference sequence). The CDR3: CCARGTFGAGAGNNEQFF. The CDR3 DNA follows: TGCTGTGCTAGAGGGACGTTTGGGGCTGGAGCTGGGAACAATGAGCAGTTCTTC.

CDR3 sequence: CASSQDGGAPYETQYF. The CDR3 coding sequence is TGTGCCAGCAGCCAAGATGGGGGAGCGCCTTACGAGACCCAGTACTTC. V gene TRBV4-2 combines with J gene TRBJ2-5; either TRBD1 or TRBD2 may fit D (5 bases each). Trimming pared 0 bases from V and 5 bases from J, leaving 16 bases between. Germline assignment: CDR1 LGHNA and CDR2 YNFKEQ. The CDR3 contains 16 residues.

This clonotype was picked up many times. The chain employs TRBV10-3 and TRBJ2-5; unclear D gene. V was pared by 3 bases and J by 5 bases, with 10 bases between. The CDR3 spans 13 residues. Germline V lookup: CDR1 ENHRY, CDR2 SYGVKD. CDR3 in amino acids: CAISDHGSETQYF. The CDR3 DNA reads TGTGCCATCAGTGATCATGGGTCGGAGACCCAGTACTTC.

This chain connects TRBV20-1 to TRBJ2-1; 8 bases are shared with TRBD2. CDR3 length: 16 amino acids. The germline V gene encodes CDR1 DFQATT and CDR2 SNEGSKA (reference sequence). Unmatched junction bases numbered 15, after V lost 3 bases and J lost 8 bases. The CDR3 reads CSASKTGRATWYEQFF. The CDR3 DNA reads as TGCAGTGCTAGTAAAACCGGGAGGGCAACGTGGTATGAGCAGTTCTTC.

This clonotype was observed a handful of times. V and J are TRBV7-9 and TRBJ1-3; 8 positions match TRBD1. From germline, CDR1 is SEHNR and CDR2 FQNEAQ (reference sequence). This CDR3 has 16 amino acids. The junction had 13 bases not matched to a gene; V was cut back by 4 bases and J by 8 bases. The DNA for the CDR3 is TGTGCCAGCAGCTCCTCGGGTGGCAGGGGGCCTGACACCATATATTTT. Encoded protein: CASSSSGGRGPDTIYF.

This clonotype occurred a few times. The chain has TRBV6-5 and TRBJ2-1, with a tentative D call TRBD2 (5 bases). Trimming removed 0 bases from V and 3 bases from J, with 12 bases in between. The CDR3 covers 16 residues. Germline loops: CDR1 MNHEY, CDR2 SVGAGI. DNA of the CDR3: TGTGCCAGCAGTTACTCAGGCAGCGGATTCTACAATGAGCAGTTCTTC. This codes for CASSYSGSGFYNEQFF.

This clonotype has ten or more counts. The chain joins TRBV5-5 to TRBJ1-5, with D possibly matching TRBD1 (6 bases). The ends were cut back, 4 bases at V and 3 bases at J, with 14 bases in the middle. The CDR3 runs to 15 residues. The germline CDR1 and CDR2 sequences are SGHKS and YYEKEE (reference sequence). CDR3 nucleotides: TGTGCCAGCAGCCCTAGCACAGGGACCAATCAGCCCCAGCATTTT. Protein product: CASSPSTGTNQPQHF.

This clonotype came up a few times. The chain has TRBV19 and TRBJ2-2, with D perhaps matching TRBD1 (5 bases). Trimming removed 3 bases at V and 0 bases at J, with 14 bases between. The germline gives CDR1 LNHDA, CDR2 SQIVND (reference sequence). This CDR3 has 17 residues. The CDR3 is CASSIRAGFANTGELFF. The DNA of the CDR3 is TGTGCCAGTAGTATTCGGGCAGGGTTCGCGAACACCGGGGAGCTGTTTTTT.

This clonotype was counted many times. The rearrangement links TRBV12-3 or TRBV12-4 to TRBJ2-5; the D is unclear. This CDR3 spans 10 amino acids. V shed 6 bases and J shed 10 bases, with 9 bases lying between them. For the CDR3, the DNA is TGTGCCAGCAGAGTCCTGCACCAGTACTTC. Amino acids: CASRVLHQYF.

J is TRBJ2-7 and V is TRBV5-1, with 8 nucleotides matching TRBD1. The J segment lost 0 bases and the V segment lost 2 bases, leaving 13 bases of the junction unmatched. There are 18 residues in the CDR3. Germline V gene data show CDR1 as SGHRS and CDR2 as YFSETQ. The CDR3 loop is CASSFRGQVQGRSYEQYF. In DNA form, the CDR3 reads TGCGCCAGCAGCTTTAGGGGACAGGTCCAAGGACGCTCCTACGAGCAGTACTTC.

This clonotype was detected a few times. The J gene is TRBJ2-3, the V gene TRBV15, with TRBD2 identical over 14 bases. Trimming cost V 1 base and J 2 bases; bases outside gene matches: 5. The CDR3 sequence is 18 residues long. Germline V gene data show CDR1 as LNHNV and CDR2 as YYDKDF (reference sequence). DNA for the CDR3: TGTGCCACCAGCAGAGTGGGACTAGCGGGAGCTAACACAGATACGCAGTATTTT. It is translated as CATSRVGLAGANTDTQYF.

V usage is TRBV5-1 and J usage is TRBJ2-1; perhaps TRBD1 as D (6 bases). The V end lost 3 bases, the J end lost 6 bases, and 10 bases lay between the germline ends. CDR3 length: 13 residues. In germline, CDR1 is SGHRS, CDR2 YFSETQ. CDR3 protein: CASSWAGANEQFF. CDR3 bases: TGCGCCAGCAGCTGGGCAGGGGCCAATGAGCAGTTCTTC.

The table lists this clonotype with many counts. The V gene is TRBV5-1, the J gene TRBJ2-1, with TRBD2 identical over 9 bases. V lost 4 bases to trimming and J lost 2 bases; unmatched junction nucleotides: 7. The CDR3 contains 16 residues. Germline V CDR1 and CDR2: SGHRS, YFSETQ. CDR3 sequence (DNA): TGCGCCAGCAGCCGGCCAGGACTAGCGCCCTACAATGAGCAGTTCTTC. This gives the protein CASSRPGLAPYNEQFF.

This clonotype has more than one count but fewer than ten. DNA of the CDR3: TGCAGTGCTCCCCGAAGCCCACTACAGACCGGGGAGCTGTTTTTT. Protein: CSAPRSPLQTGELFF. The chain has TRBV20-1 and TRBJ2-2, with D unresolved. The CDR3 is 15 amino acids. The V gene lost 5 bases and the J gene lost 5 bases, with 18 bases spanning the gap. Germline loops: CDR1 DFQATT, CDR2 SNEGSKA (reference sequence).

This clonotype came up many times. The V call is TRBV29-1, the J call TRBJ2-5; no definite D call. Trimming removed 3 bases at V and 3 bases at J, with 8 bases between. Germline values: CDR1 SQVTM, CDR2 ANQGSEA. This CDR3 is built from 12 residues. The CDR3 coding sequence is TGCAGCGTTGACAGCGACGAAGAGACCCAGTACTTC. Residues: CSVDSDEETQYF.

The genes are TRBV27 and TRBJ2-1, with a possible D match to TRBD2 (7 bases). The V end was cut by 6 bases, the J end by 14 bases, with 14 bases between. Germline-derived CDR1 and CDR2 are MNHEY and SMNVEV (reference sequence). The CDR3 covers 11 residues. The CDR3, as DNA: TGTGCCAGCAGGGGGGGGCCGTTAGAGTTCTTC. Translated, it gives CASRGGPLEFF.

This clonotype was seen at least ten times. The V and J genes are TRBV20-1 and TRBJ1-5, with TRBD1 matching over 7 bases. This CDR3 is 18 amino acids long. Germline lookup yields CDR1 DFQATT and CDR2 SNEGSKA (reference sequence). Trimming at V came to 5 bases and at J to 3 bases, leaving 19 bases not matched to a gene. In nucleotides, the CDR3 is TGCAGTGCTCTACAGGGGCGGGAGGCGGGAGACCCCAATCAGCCCCAGCATTTT. It translates to CSALQGREAGDPNQPQHF.

This rearrangement joins TRBV5-1 to TRBJ2-1, with 10 bases lining up with TRBD2. The CDR3 has 15 amino acids. J gave up 4 bases and V 4 bases, and 5 bases lay outside the gene matches. CDR1 is SGHRS, CDR2 YFSETQ, per germline. CDR3 protein: CASSGGLAIYNEQFF. The CDR3 region has the DNA TGCGCCAGCAGCGGGGGACTAGCGATTTACAATGAGCAGTTCTTC.